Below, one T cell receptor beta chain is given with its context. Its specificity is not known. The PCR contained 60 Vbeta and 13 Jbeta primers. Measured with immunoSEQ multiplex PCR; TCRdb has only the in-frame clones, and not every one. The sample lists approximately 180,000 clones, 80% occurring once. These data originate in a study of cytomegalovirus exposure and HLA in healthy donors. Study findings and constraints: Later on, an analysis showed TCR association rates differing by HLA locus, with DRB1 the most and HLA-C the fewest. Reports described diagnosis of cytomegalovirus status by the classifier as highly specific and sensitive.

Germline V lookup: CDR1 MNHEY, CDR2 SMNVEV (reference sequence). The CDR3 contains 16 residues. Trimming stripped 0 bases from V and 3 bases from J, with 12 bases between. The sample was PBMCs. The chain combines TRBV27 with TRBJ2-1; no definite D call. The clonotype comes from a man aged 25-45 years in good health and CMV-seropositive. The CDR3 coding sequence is TGTGCCAGCAGTTTATCGACGGGTGCCCTCTACAATGAGCAGTTCTTC. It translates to CASSLSTGALYNEQFF.